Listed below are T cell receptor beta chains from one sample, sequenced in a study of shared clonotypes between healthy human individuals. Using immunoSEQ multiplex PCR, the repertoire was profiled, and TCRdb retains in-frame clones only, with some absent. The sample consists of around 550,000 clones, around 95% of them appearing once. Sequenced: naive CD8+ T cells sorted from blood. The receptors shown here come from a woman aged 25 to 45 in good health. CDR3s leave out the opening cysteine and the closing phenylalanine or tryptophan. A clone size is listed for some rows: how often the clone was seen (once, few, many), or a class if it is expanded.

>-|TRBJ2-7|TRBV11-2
ASSWGDDYEQY
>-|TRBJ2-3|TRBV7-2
ASSSTLADTDTQY
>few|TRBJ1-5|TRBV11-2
ASSLEGWGNSNQPQH
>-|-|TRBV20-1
SARESEQY
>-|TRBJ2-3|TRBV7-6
ASSLDGGDFRTDTQY
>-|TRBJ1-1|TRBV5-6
ASSLAGGIMNTEAF
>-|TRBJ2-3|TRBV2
ASGGASDTQY
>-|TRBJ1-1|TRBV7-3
ASSTYRSDEAF
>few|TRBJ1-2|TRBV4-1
ASSHGRGVHGYT
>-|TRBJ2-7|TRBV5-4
ASSRGDGFEQY
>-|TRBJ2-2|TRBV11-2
ASSFAPRDHNTGELF
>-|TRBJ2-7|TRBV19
ASSPYTGSYEQY
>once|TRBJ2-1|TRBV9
ASSDSGRADNEQF
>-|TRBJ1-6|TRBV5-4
ASSTDRARSPLH
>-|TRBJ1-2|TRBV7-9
ASSSPWTPGYT
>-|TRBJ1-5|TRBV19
ASSMDHNSNQPQH
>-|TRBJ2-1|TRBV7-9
ASSLDLMLLFDEQF
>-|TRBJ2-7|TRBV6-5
ASSYHKGDEQY
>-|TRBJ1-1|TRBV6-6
ASSGTEAF
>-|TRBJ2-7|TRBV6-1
ASSEVAGGYEQY
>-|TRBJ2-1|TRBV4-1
ASSHPRQGSYNEQF